This record covers a single TCR beta chain. Its antigen is undetermined. Each TRB cDNA library was prepared by 5' RACE (with UMI labels). TCRdb reprocessed the 5' RACE reads and stores each CDR3 protein as one record, lacking DNA. The sample totals some 5,500 distinct CDR3 sequences. The data were obtained in a study of CXCR3-negative and CXCR3-positive naive CD8 T cells. Overall study results and limits: Because surface CD5 did not distinguish the naive subsets, TCR strength was inferred from TRB CDR3 properties.

The CDR3 sequence is 12 residues long. The germline CDR1 and CDR2 sequences are SEHNR and FQNEAQ (reference sequence). The rearrangement links TRBV7-9 to TRBJ1-1. The sequencing sample was made of naive CXCR3- CD8+ T cells from blood. Subset defined: CD45RO-CCR7+CD27+CD95- naive CD8+ T cells lacking CXCR3 (TNR3-). The sequence was collected from a human donor in good health. Some clones in this sample may be carry-over from other donors' samples. The CDR3 sequence is CASSLVATEAFF.